Included here is one T cell receptor beta chain sequence, with context. Its antigen is not identified. TCRdb re-derived calls from the 5' RACE reads in MiXCR, one entry per CDR3 protein. The sample lists about 340,000 distinct CDR3 sequences; 9% to 15% were seen once. This sample stems from a study of identical twins. General study results and limits: The degree of excess twin sharing was weaker in beta out-of-frame sequences. These conclusions were based on statistical analysis (cross-sectional, not following the same donors). Carriage of fewer insertions was seen in abundant cord blood beta clonotypes, whereas memory repertoires showed none.

Germline V lookup: CDR1 DFQATT, CDR2 SNEGSKA (reference sequence). Between the trimmed V and J ends, which lost 3 bases and 2 bases, there was a span of 11 bases. The CDR3 has 13 residues. The same specimen was also included in a second study, on yellow fever vaccine responses in identical twins.

The chain couples TRBV20-1 to TRBJ2-7; D is perhaps TRBD2 (6 bases). The receptor was derived from a woman younger than 35 in good health. What was sequenced was CD8+ T cells sorted from blood. CDR3 coding DNA: TGCAGTGCTAGGCCTAGCGCGGCCTACGAGCAGTACTTC. It codes for CSARPSAAYEQYF.